These T cell receptor beta chains were read from a single sample in a study of blood T cell repertoires in COVID-19. The method was immunoSEQ multiplex PCR; TCRdb's version includes in-frame clones alone and lacks a portion of them. This table has some 26,000 clones, around 74% appearing once. The specimen sequenced was peripheral blood. The receptors stem from a man in his fifties with COVID-19, enrolled during active disease. Each CDR3 is given with its conserved first and last residue. A D gene is named only where the DNA matches it firmly. Rows give clone size only sometimes, using once, few, many, or a class for an expanded clone.

j_call: TRBJ1-1; v_call: TRBV5-1; d_call: .; clone_size: .; cdr3_nt: TGCGCCAGCACCCCGGGAATGGGGGCGCCCACTGAAGCTTTCTTT; cdr3_aa: CASTPGMGAPTEAFF
j_call: TRBJ1-1; v_call: TRBV30; d_call: TRBD1; clone_size: .; cdr3_nt: TGTGCCTCTGATTTGGGACAGGTCGCTGAAGCTTTCTTT; cdr3_aa: CASDLGQVAEAFF
j_call: TRBJ2-7; v_call: TRBV9; d_call: .; clone_size: .; cdr3_nt: TGTGCCAGCAGCGCGACAGCTAACAGTTACTACGAGCAGTACTTC; cdr3_aa: CASSATANSYYEQYF
j_call: TRBJ2-3; v_call: TRBV7-3; d_call: TRBD2; clone_size: .; cdr3_nt: TGTGCCAGCAGCTTAACTCATCGGCCTAGCGGGAGGGCCGTCGATACGCAGTATTTT; cdr3_aa: CASSLTHRPSGRAVDTQYF
j_call: TRBJ2-1; v_call: TRBV24-1; d_call: .; clone_size: .; cdr3_nt: TGTGCCACCAGTGATCCCACCCAGGGTCGGAGCTCCTACAATGAGCAGTTCTTC; cdr3_aa: CATSDPTQGRSSYNEQFF
j_call: TRBJ1-5; v_call: TRBV5-6; d_call: TRBD1; clone_size: once; cdr3_nt: TGTGCCAGCAGCTTGGGCCTCTCGACAGGGCAGCATTTT; cdr3_aa: CASSLGLSTGQHF
j_call: TRBJ2-3; v_call: TRBV7-3; d_call: TRBD2; clone_size: medium-sized; cdr3_nt: TGTGCCAGCAGCTATAGCGGGGGGGCCGTAGATACGCAGTATTTT; cdr3_aa: CASSYSGGAVDTQYF
j_call: TRBJ1-2; v_call: TRBV6-1; d_call: TRBD1; clone_size: .; cdr3_nt: TGTGCCAGCAGTGAACTCTTGACAGGGGGCAAGGATGGCTACACCTTC; cdr3_aa: CASSELLTGGKDGYTF
j_call: TRBJ2-1; v_call: TRBV5-4; d_call: TRBD2; clone_size: few; cdr3_nt: TGTGCCAGCAGCTTAACCGGGACTAGCGGAAGGGAGCAGTTCTTC; cdr3_aa: CASSLTGTSGREQFF
j_call: TRBJ1-2; v_call: TRBV3-1/TRBV3-2; d_call: TRBD1; clone_size: .; cdr3_nt: TGTGCCAGCAGCCGTCGACAGGGTTATGGCTACACCTTC; cdr3_aa: CASSRRQGYGYTF
j_call: TRBJ1-2; v_call: TRBV12-3/TRBV12-4; d_call: .; clone_size: .; cdr3_nt: TGTGCCAGCAGTCCCGGCGGCTATGGCTACACCTTC; cdr3_aa: CASSPGGYGYTF
j_call: TRBJ1-3; v_call: TRBV19; d_call: .; clone_size: .; cdr3_nt: TGTGCCAGTAGTAGATTCGGGAGTACCTCTGGAAACACCATATATTTT; cdr3_aa: CASSRFGSTSGNTIYF
j_call: TRBJ1-1; v_call: TRBV10-1; d_call: TRBD1; clone_size: .; cdr3_nt: TGCGCCAGCAGTGGGGACAGCAACACTGAAGCTTTCTTT; cdr3_aa: CASSGDSNTEAFF
j_call: TRBJ2-1; v_call: TRBV6-2/TRBV6-3; d_call: TRBD2; clone_size: .; cdr3_nt: TGTGCCAGCAGTTTGGGACTAGCGGACTACAATGAGCAGTTCTTC; cdr3_aa: CASSLGLADYNEQFF
j_call: TRBJ2-7; v_call: TRBV11-2; d_call: .; clone_size: .; cdr3_nt: TGTGCCAGCAGCCCTACAAGACTAGTCTACGAGCAGTACTTC; cdr3_aa: CASSPTRLVYEQYF
j_call: TRBJ2-6; v_call: TRBV5-1; d_call: .; clone_size: .; cdr3_nt: TGCGCCAGCAGCTCGACAGTCGCCTCTGGGGCCAACGTCCTGACTTTC; cdr3_aa: CASSSTVASGANVLTF
j_call: TRBJ2-5; v_call: TRBV5-1; d_call: TRBD1; clone_size: .; cdr3_nt: TGCGCCAGCAGCTTGGGCCAGGGGGTAGAGACCCAGTACTTC; cdr3_aa: CASSLGQGVETQYF
j_call: TRBJ2-7; v_call: TRBV5-5; d_call: TRBD1; clone_size: once; cdr3_nt: TGTGCCAGCAGCGACAGGGGTCCCCAGTACTTC; cdr3_aa: CASSDRGPQYF
j_call: TRBJ1-4; v_call: TRBV10-3; d_call: TRBD1; clone_size: few; cdr3_nt: TGTGCCATCAAGGCGACAGGGGGTCGTGAAAAACTGTTTTTT; cdr3_aa: CAIKATGGREKLFF
j_call: TRBJ2-2; v_call: TRBV4-1; d_call: .; clone_size: once; cdr3_nt: TGCGCCAGCAAGAGTCCTCTGAACACCGGGGAGCTGTTTTTT; cdr3_aa: CASKSPLNTGELFF
j_call: TRBJ2-7; v_call: TRBV5-4; d_call: .; clone_size: .; cdr3_nt: TGTGCCAGCAGCGCCGGATACCCGAACGGACAGACCTACGAGCAGTACTTC; cdr3_aa: CASSAGYPNGQTYEQYF
j_call: TRBJ1-2; v_call: TRBV3-1/TRBV3-2; d_call: .; clone_size: few; cdr3_nt: TGTGCCAGCAGCCAAGATACTGCGGGCTATGGCTACACCTTC; cdr3_aa: CASSQDTAGYGYTF
j_call: TRBJ2-5; v_call: TRBV11-2; d_call: .; clone_size: .; cdr3_nt: TGTGCCAGCAGCTTAGGGAAGACAGTCCAAGAGACCCAGTACTTC; cdr3_aa: CASSLGKTVQETQYF
j_call: TRBJ2-7; v_call: TRBV7-7; d_call: .; clone_size: .; cdr3_nt: TGTGCCAGCAGTCCCGGGACTGGGGCTTTCTACGAGCAGTACTTC; cdr3_aa: CASSPGTGAFYEQYF
j_call: TRBJ1-2; v_call: TRBV20-1; d_call: TRBD1; clone_size: .; cdr3_nt: TGCAGTGGACAGGGGGGCTATGGCTACACCTTC; cdr3_aa: CSGQGGYGYTF
j_call: TRBJ2-7; v_call: TRBV19; d_call: TRBD2; clone_size: .; cdr3_nt: TGTGCCAGTAGCCGCGGGACTAGCGGGATGGAGTTTAAGCAGTACTTC; cdr3_aa: CASSRGTSGMEFKQYF
j_call: TRBJ2-7; v_call: TRBV4-2; d_call: .; clone_size: .; cdr3_nt: TGTGCCAGCAGCCCGCAAGCGACCGCCTACGAGCAGTACTTC; cdr3_aa: CASSPQATAYEQYF
j_call: TRBJ2-1; v_call: TRBV13; d_call: .; clone_size: .; cdr3_nt: TGTGCCAGCAGCTTTAAGGCCACCGGCTGGGAGAGCTCCTACAATGAGCAGTTCTTC; cdr3_aa: CASSFKATGWESSYNEQFF
j_call: TRBJ1-5; v_call: TRBV5-4; d_call: .; clone_size: .; cdr3_nt: TGTGCCAGCAGCTCGCAGGGTGGAGATCAGCCCCAGCATTTT; cdr3_aa: CASSSQGGDQPQHF
j_call: TRBJ1-1; v_call: TRBV6-5; d_call: .; clone_size: .; cdr3_nt: TGTGCCAGCAGACAATACTCAGGGGTGAACACTGAAGCTTTCTTT; cdr3_aa: CASRQYSGVNTEAFF
j_call: TRBJ1-1; v_call: TRBV3-1/TRBV3-2; d_call: .; clone_size: .; cdr3_nt: TGTGCCAGCAGCCGCGCCACAGGGATGAGGACTGAAGCTTTCTTT; cdr3_aa: CASSRATGMRTEAFF
j_call: TRBJ1-4; v_call: TRBV7-6; d_call: .; clone_size: .; cdr3_nt: TGTGCCAGCAGCCAAGATCGCGGGGAAAAACTGTTTTTT; cdr3_aa: CASSQDRGEKLFF
j_call: TRBJ1-2; v_call: TRBV4-1; d_call: .; clone_size: .; cdr3_nt: TGCGCCAGCAGCCAAGACAGGGGAAGGGGCTACACCTTC; cdr3_aa: CASSQDRGRGYTF